The sequence of this T cell receptor (beta chain) was determined in a study of blood T cell repertoires in COVID-19. Overall study: Sites across the United States, Italy and Spain contributed samples from acute and convalescent COVID-19. Nucleic acid was either cDNA or gDNA, and it came from T cells, B-cell-depleted T cells, or PBMCs.

This clone was seen a handful of times. Original methodology: How many nucleated cells were present was estimated from reference gene primer amplification. TCRdb's copy holds only in-frame clones and misses some; the assay was immunoSEQ multiplex PCR. The DNA gave D and trimming, while V, J and clone size come from that table. The profile shows about 70,000 clones, about 81% of them singletons. The CDR3 runs 16 residues. Germline values: CDR1 SGHRS, CDR2 YFSETQ. The V segment lost 2 bases and the J segment 3 bases; nucleotides outside the gene matches: 10. This chain links TRBV5-1 with TRBJ1-1; 7 bases fit TRBD1. This sequence was found in an elderly man with acute or convalescent COVID-19. The sequencing input was peripheral blood. CDR3 sequence (DNA): TGCGCCAGCAGCTTCTACAGGGCAGGGGGTGACACTGAAGCTTTCTTT. Amino acid sequence: CASSFYRAGGDTEAFF.